This T cell receptor beta chain appears in the sequencing data of a study of T cells in women clearing cervical HPV infection. Study as a whole: For cases, blood was sampled a median around 150 days after lesion detection, interquartile range roughly 80 to 220 days.

This CDR3 spans 15 amino acids. The trim removed 5 bases at V and 5 bases at J, leaving 5 bases unmatched. Germline V gene lookup returns CDR1 PRHDT and CDR2 FYEKMQ (reference sequence). Profiling relied on immunoSEQ multiplex PCR, and the TCRdb table lists in-frame clones only, not all of them. The sample has roughly 29,000 clones. Each participant carried one incident cervical HPV16 infection only. General study findings and limits: CIN3+ cases had significantly higher TCR richness than controls; evenness did not differ. TRBV6-7 abundance was lower in cases than controls (0.11% versus 0.16%).

On this clone itself: What it recognizes is unknown. The read stops 3 residues short of the end of the CDR3; the missing end is completed from the germline J gene.

The clonotype comes from a woman between 18 and 75 years old with a cervical HPV16 infection that either progressed to CIN3+ or cleared (not recorded which). The sequenced material came from blood buffy coat. The chain couples TRBV13 to TRBJ2-7, with 14 nucleotides matching TRBD2. The CDR3 spells CASSPGLAGVDEQYF. The DNA read from the CDR3 is TGTGCCAGCAGCCCGGGACTAGCGGGAGTTGACGAG.